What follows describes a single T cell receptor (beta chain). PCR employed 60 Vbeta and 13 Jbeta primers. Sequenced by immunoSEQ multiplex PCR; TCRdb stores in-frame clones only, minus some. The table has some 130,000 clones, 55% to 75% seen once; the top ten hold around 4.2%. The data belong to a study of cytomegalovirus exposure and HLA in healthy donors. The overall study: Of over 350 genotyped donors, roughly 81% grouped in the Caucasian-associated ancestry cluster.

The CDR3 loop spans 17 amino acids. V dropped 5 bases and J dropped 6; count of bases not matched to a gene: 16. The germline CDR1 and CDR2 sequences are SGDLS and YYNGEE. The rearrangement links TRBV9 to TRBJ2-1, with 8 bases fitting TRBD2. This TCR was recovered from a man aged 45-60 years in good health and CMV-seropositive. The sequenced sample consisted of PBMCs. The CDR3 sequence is CASSLLPAGGGGNEQFF. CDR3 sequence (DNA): TGTGCCAGCAGTCTCCTTCCCGCGGGAGGAGGGGGCAATGAGCAGTTCTTC.